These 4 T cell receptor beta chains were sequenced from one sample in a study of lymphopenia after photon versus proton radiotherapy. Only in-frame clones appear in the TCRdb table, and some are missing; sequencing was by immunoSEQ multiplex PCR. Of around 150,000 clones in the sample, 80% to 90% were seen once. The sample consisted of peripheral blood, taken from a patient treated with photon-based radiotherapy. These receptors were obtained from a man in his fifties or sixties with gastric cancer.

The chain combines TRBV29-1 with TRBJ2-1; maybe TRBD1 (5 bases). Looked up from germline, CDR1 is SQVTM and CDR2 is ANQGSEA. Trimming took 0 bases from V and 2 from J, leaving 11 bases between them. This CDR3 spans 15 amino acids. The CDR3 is CSVEEVQGTYNEQFF. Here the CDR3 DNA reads TGCAGCGTTGAAGAGGTCCAGGGAACCTACAATGAGCAGTTCTTC.

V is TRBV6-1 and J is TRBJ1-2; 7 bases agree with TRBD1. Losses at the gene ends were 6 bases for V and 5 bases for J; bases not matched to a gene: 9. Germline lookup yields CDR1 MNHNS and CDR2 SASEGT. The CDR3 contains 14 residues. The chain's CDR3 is CASRDPTGWYGYTF. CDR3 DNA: TGTGCCAGCAGAGACCCGACAGGGTGGTATGGCTACACCTTC.

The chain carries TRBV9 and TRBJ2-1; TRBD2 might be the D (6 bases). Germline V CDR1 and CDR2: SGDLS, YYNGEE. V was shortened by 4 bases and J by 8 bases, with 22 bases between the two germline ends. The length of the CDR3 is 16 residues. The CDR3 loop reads CASSSRRPSGGHEQFF. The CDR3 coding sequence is TGTGCCAGCAGCTCCCGAAGACCCTCCGGGGGTCATGAGCAGTTCTTC.

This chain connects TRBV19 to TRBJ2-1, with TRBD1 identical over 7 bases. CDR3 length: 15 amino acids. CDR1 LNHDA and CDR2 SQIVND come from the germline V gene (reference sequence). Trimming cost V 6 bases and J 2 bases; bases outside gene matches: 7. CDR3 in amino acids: CASRPGQRTYNEQFF. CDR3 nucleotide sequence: TGTGCCAGTAGACCGGGACAGAGGACCTACAATGAGCAGTTCTTC.